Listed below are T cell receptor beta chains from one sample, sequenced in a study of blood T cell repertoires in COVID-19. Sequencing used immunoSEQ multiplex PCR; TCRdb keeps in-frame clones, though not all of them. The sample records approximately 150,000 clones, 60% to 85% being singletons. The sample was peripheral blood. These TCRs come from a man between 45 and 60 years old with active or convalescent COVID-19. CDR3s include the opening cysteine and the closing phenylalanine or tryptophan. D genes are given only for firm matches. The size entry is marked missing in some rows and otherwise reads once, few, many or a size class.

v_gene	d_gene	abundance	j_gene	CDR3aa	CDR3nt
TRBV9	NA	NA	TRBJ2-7	CASSVGEGVSYEQYF	TGTGCCAGCAGCGTAGGTGAGGGAGTTTCCTACGAGCAGTACTTC
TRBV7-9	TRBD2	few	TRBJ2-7	CAAGGVAGSYEQYF	TGTGCCGCCGGCGGGGTAGCGGGCTCCTACGAGCAGTACTTC
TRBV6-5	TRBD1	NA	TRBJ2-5	CASSYSRDRDQETQYF	TGTGCCAGCAGTTACTCGAGGGACAGGGACCAAGAGACCCAGTACTTC
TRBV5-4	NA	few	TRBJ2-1	CASRVSSYNEQFF	TGTGCCAGCAGGGTTAGCTCCTACAATGAGCAGTTCTTC
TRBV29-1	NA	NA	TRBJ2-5	CSVRAYQETQYF	TGCAGCGTCCGAGCGTACCAAGAGACCCAGTACTTC
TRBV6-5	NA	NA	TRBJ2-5	CASRLQGGETQYF	TGTGCCAGCAGGCTACAGGGTGGGGAGACCCAGTACTTC
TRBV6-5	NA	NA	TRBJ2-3	CASSLRQGGTDTQYF	TGTGCCAGCAGTTTGCGGCAGGGAGGAACAGATACGCAGTATTTT
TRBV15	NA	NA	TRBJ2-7	CATSRGGSSYEQYF	TGTGCCACCAGCAGAGGCGGCAGCTCCTACGAGCAGTACTTT
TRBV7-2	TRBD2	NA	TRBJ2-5	CASSLANPGLAGAGETQYF	TGTGCCAGCAGCTTAGCGAATCCGGGACTAGCGGGAGCCGGGGAGACCCAGTACTTC
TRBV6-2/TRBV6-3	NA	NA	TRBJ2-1	CASSPNWASSQFF	TGTGCCAGCAGCCCGAATTGGGCGTCGAGTCAGTTCTTC
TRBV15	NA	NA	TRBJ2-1	CATSRVRNEQFF	TGTGCCACCAGCAGAGTGAGAAATGAGCAGTTCTTC
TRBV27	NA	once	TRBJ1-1	CASSPSVFYMNTEAFF	TGTGCCAGCAGTCCCAGCGTCTTTTACATGAACACTGAAGCTTTCTTT
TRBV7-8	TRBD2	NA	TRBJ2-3	CASSPRVGRTDTQYF	TGTGCCAGCAGCCCAAGGGTCGGGAGGACAGATACGCAGTATTTT
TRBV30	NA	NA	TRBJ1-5	CAWNREGNQPQHF	TGTGCCTGGAACCGGGAAGGGAATCAGCCCCAGCATTTT
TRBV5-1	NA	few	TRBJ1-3	CASSPDRGSGNTIYF	TGCGCCAGCAGTCCAGACAGAGGCTCTGGAAACACCATATATTTT
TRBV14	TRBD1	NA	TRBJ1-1	CASSPTVTQGAFRTEAFF	TGTGCCAGCAGCCCAACCGTGACACAGGGGGCGTTCCGCACTGAAGCTTTCTTT
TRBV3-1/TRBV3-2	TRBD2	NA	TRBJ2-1	CASSQGFQRERQFF	TGTGCCAGCAGCCAAGGGTTCCAGCGGGAGAGGCAGTTCTTC
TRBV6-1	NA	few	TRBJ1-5	CASSESKVRPNQPQHF	TGTGCCAGCAGTGAATCTAAGGTCAGGCCCAATCAGCCCCAGCATTTT
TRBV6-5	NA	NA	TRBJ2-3	CASRLSGTDTQYF	TGTGCCAGCAGGCTCAGCGGCACAGATACGCAGTATTTT
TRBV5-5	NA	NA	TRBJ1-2	CASSIGQIMDYTF	TGTGCCAGCAGCATCGGACAGATTATGGACTACACCTTC
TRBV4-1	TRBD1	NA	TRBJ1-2	CASSQAGQGLGGYTF	TGCGCCAGCAGCCAAGCCGGACAGGGGCTAGGGGGCTACACCTTC
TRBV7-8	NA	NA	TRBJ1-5	CASSLVERGRLLVGQPQHF	TGTGCCAGCAGCTTAGTGGAGAGAGGGAGGCTCTTAGTGGGTCAGCCCCAGCATTTT
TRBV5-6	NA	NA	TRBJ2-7	CASSLGTRAYEQYF	TGTGCCAGCAGCTTGGGGACTCGGGCCTACGAGCAGTACTTC
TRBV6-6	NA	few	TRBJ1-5	CASKLRGNQPQHF	TGTGCCAGCAAACTTAGGGGGAATCAGCCCCAGCATTTT
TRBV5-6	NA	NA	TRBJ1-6	CASSVGQGPYNSPLHF	TGTGCCAGCAGCGTCGGGCAGGGCCCTTATAATTCACCCCTCCACTTT
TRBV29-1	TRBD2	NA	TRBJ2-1	CSVEDRGLAGVGEQFF	TGCAGCGTTGAAGATAGGGGACTAGCGGGAGTGGGTGAGCAGTTCTTC
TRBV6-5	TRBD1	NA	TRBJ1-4	CASSYAGTGSEKLFF	TGTGCCAGCAGTTACGCCGGGACAGGGAGTGAAAAACTGTTTTTT
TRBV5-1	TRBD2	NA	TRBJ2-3	CASSLDSGRALDTQYF	TGCGCCAGCAGCTTGGATTCCGGGAGGGCCTTAGATACGCAGTATTTT
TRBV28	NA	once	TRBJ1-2	CASSTSTGSGYGYTF	TGTGCCAGCAGTACCTCTACAGGGTCGGGCTATGGCTACACCTTC
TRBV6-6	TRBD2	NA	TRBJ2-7	CASRPGLAGGGYEQYF	TGTGCCAGCAGGCCAGGACTAGCGGGAGGGGGCTACGAGCAGTACTTC
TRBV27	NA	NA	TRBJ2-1	CASSRLPNSPKEQFF	TGTGCCAGCAGCCGACTACCTAATTCTCCCAAGGAGCAGTTCTTC
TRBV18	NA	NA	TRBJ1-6	CASSPRDSLNSPLHF	TGTGCCAGCTCACCAAGGGACTCTTTGAATTCACCCCTCCACTTT
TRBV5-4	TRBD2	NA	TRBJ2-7	CASSSSPGTRIEQYF	TGTGCCAGCAGCTCATCTCCCGGGACTAGAATTGAGCAGTACTTC
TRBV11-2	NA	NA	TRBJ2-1	CASSLGAVVSEGNEQFF	TGTGCCAGCAGCTTAGGGGCGGTGGTGTCGGAGGGCAATGAGCAGTTCTTC
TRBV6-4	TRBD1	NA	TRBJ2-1	CASSQGANYNEQFF	TGTGCCAGCAGCCAGGGGGCCAACTACAATGAGCAGTTCTTC
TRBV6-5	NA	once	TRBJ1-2	CASSLETGGYTF	TGTGCCAGCAGTCTAGAGACGGGTGGCTACACCTTC
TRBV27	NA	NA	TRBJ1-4	CASSSWGDNEKLFF	TGTGCCAGCAGTTCCTGGGGGGACAATGAAAAACTGTTTTTT
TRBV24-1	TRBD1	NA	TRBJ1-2	CATSNLGGDRGLGYGYTF	TGTGCCACCAGTAATTTAGGAGGGGACAGGGGGCTTGGCTATGGCTACACCTTC
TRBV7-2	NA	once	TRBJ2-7	CASSRPGARYEQYF	TGTGCCAGCAGCCGTCCAGGGGCGCGCTACGAGCAGTACTTC
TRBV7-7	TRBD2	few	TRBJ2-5	CASSYGSGSGETQYF	TGTGCTAGCTCATATGGGAGCGGGAGCGGTGAGACCCAGTACTTC
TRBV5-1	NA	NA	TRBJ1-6	CASSSRGDSPLHF	TGCGCCAGCAGCTCCCGTGGAGATTCACCCCTCCACTTT
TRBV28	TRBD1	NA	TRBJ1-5	CASIPWTGEENQPQHF	TGTGCCAGCATCCCATGGACAGGGGAAGAGAATCAGCCCCAGCATTTT
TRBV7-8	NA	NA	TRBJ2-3	CASSLVIRASTDTQYF	TGTGCCAGCAGCTTAGTAATCCGCGCCAGCACAGATACGCAGTATTTT
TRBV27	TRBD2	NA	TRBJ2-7	CASSFTAGGGEQYF	TGTGCCAGCAGTTTTACCGCGGGAGGGGGCGAGCAGTACTTC
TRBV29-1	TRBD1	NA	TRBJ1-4	CSVTGTGNEKLFF	TGCAGCGTTACCGGGACAGGGAACGAAAAACTGTTTTTT